The following is a T cell receptor beta chain sequence with its context. The antigen remains undetermined. These data come from a study of cytomegalovirus exposure and HLA in healthy donors. Study-level results: Most TCR sequences showed up rarely, but some public TCRs showed up in many donors. Investigators reported approximately 150 TCR beta chains as tied to cytomegalovirus.

Trimming removed 5 bases from V and 3 bases from J, with 10 bases in between. The germline gives CDR1 MDHEN, CDR2 SYDVKM. This CDR3 comprises 13 residues. TCRdb's copy holds only in-frame clones and misses some; the assay was immunoSEQ multiplex PCR. The table shows 200,000 or so clones, with 75% to 85% occurring only once. The V gene is TRBV28, the J gene TRBJ1-1; D perhaps matches TRBD1 (6 bases). This sequence was found in a woman in her 30s in good health and CMV-seropositive. The specimen sequenced was PBMCs. The CDR3 loop is CASSQGKYTEAFF. The CDR3 DNA reads TGTGCCAGCAGTCAGGGGAAATACACTGAAGCTTTCTTT.